This T cell receptor beta chain comes out of a study of radiotherapy plus CTLA-4 blockade in lung cancer. Study-level information: Around 19% of enrolled patients responded objectively, and approximately 30% had disease control.

Study outcomes and limitations: Early clone dynamics of blood T cells, plus interferon-beta, reportedly predicted response best. After treatment with radiotherapy plus ipilimumab, TCR clones that came from the tumor expanded in blood.

The CDR3 runs 13 residues. Germline V gene data show CDR1 as SQVTM and CDR2 as ANQGSEA. V lost 4 bases and J 8 bases, leaving 12 bases between the germline ends. Profiled with immunoSEQ multiplex PCR; TCRdb holds only in-frame clones, not every one. The profile covers some 27,000 clones, with 75% to 85% appearing a single time and roughly 26% taken by the ten largest. CTLA-4 blockade using ipilimumab, together with focal radiation, was received by patients with chemo-refractory metastatic non-small-cell lung cancer. Of note for this clone: Its antigen is currently unknown.

The starting material was peripheral blood, obtained from a patient treated with radiotherapy plus ipilimumab. This clonotype was obtained from a human donor with non-small cell lung cancer that progressed on radiotherapy plus ipilimumab. The rearrangement joins TRBV29-1 to TRBJ1-6; D possibly corresponds to TRBD1 (5 bases). The CDR3 nucleotides are TGCAGCGTTGGGGAGGGGATAGATTCACCCCTCCACTTT. As protein: CSVGEGIDSPLHF.